This T cell receptor beta chain was identified during a study of cytotoxic CD8 clonotypes in ibrutinib-treated CLL. Study conclusions and caveats: Sampling times, which were not matched between the groups, differed between sustained-remission patients and progressing patients. The public clonotypes identified were infrequent and showed contraction or stability on treatment.

Germline loops: CDR1 SGHNT, CDR2 YYREEE (reference sequence). This CDR3 is 15 amino acids long. Trimming removed 0 bases from V and 4 bases from J, with 13 bases in between. As concerns this clone: Antigen unknown.

Assay used: immunoSEQ multiplex PCR; TCRdb lists only in-frame clones, some missing. The top ten clones hold roughly 48% of a sample with about 29,000 clones, 76% of them seen once. The V call is TRBV5-4, the J call TRBJ1-2, with D perhaps matching TRBD1 (5 bases). The input for sequencing was PBMCs, taken after 36 months of ibrutinib treatment. This TCR derives from a human donor with chronic lymphocytic leukemia. The CDR3 reads CASSLGMGGTYGYTF. Written as DNA, the CDR3 is TGTGCCAGCAGCTTGGGGATGGGGGGGACCTATGGCTACACCTTC.